Presented here are 14 T cell receptor beta chains from one specimen sequenced in a study of blood T cells in healthy people across ages. A second PCR, run for about 7 to 11 cycles, used a sample-barcoded 5' primer plus a J-beta primer mix. TCRdb used MiXCR to reprocess the 5' RACE reads, holding one entry per CDR3 protein. The table includes over 750,000 distinct CDR3 sequences, 20% to 25% detected once. The same sample was also used in a study of T cells of mothers and their children.

Input material: blood. All receptors derive from a boy aged 10-17 years in good health.

This clonotype was detected a few times. This chain joins TRBV12-3 or TRBV12-4 and TRBJ1-5; D gene ambiguous. With 1 base removed from V and 5 bases from J, the gap between germline ends came to 12 bases. This CDR3 region has 15 residues. The CDR3 bases are TGTGCCAGCAGTTTAGAGGGAGCCGCGGATCAGCCCCAGCATTTT. This gives the protein CASSLEGAADQPQHF.

As regards this clonotype: The final CDR3 position lacks the conserved phenylalanine or tryptophan, pointing to a likely read error. Because the CDR3's place on the DNA is in doubt, the DNA is left out and the CDR3 is given as listed by TCRdb. This chain joins TRBV20-1 and TRBJ1-1. Looked up from germline, CDR1 is DFQATT and CDR2 is SNEGSKA (reference sequence). The CDR3 has 14 amino acids, counting both end residues. CDR3 amino acids: CSARGQTGGSGPSV.

Concerning this clonotype itself: The junction departs from the called germline gene at one end, perhaps through a read error. The chain links TRBV13 to TRBJ2-1; 14 bases are a match to TRBD2. CDR1 and CDR2 from the germline V gene are PRHDT and FYEKMQ (reference sequence). This CDR3 is 17 amino acids long. Here the CDR3 DNA reads TGTGCCAGCAGCCTAGGGACTAGCGGGAGTTCCTACAATGAGCAGTTCTTC. Its translation is CASSLGTSGSSYNEQFF.

The chain carries TRBV27 and TRBJ2-5, with D possibly being TRBD1 or TRBD2 (5 bases each). The CDR3 length is 14 residues. Germline CDR1 and CDR2: MNHEY and SMNVEV (reference sequence). Trimming left V 4 bases short and J 4 bases short, with 13 bases between. In DNA, the CDR3 is TGTGCCAGCAGTTCGAGGGGCTTAAGAGAGACCCAGTACTTC. This encodes CASSSRGLRETQYF.

The rearrangement uses TRBV29-1 and TRBJ2-5; the match to TRBD2 covers 14 bases. The CDR3 has 16 amino acids. The V and J ends lost 8 bases and 2 bases, in that order; junction bases with no gene match: 10. Germline loops: CDR1 SQVTM, CDR2 ANQGSEA. In DNA form, the CDR3 reads TGCAGCACCGACGGGACTAGCGGGGGTCGGCAAGAGACCCAGTACTTC. As protein: CSTDGTSGGRQETQYF.

The rearrangement uses TRBV7-2 and TRBJ2-4, with 9 bases matching TRBD1. Per the germline V gene, CDR1 is SGHTA and CDR2 is FQGNSA. The CDR3 spans 14 residues. V lost 5 bases and J lost 6; bases outside the gene matches: 5. The CDR3 DNA reads TGTGCCAGCAGCCTCGGACAGGGGCCAAACATTCAGTACTTC. Amino acids: CASSLGQGPNIQYF.

This clonotype was recorded a few times. The gene calls are TRBV13 and TRBJ2-5, with D unresolved. The ends were cut back, 5 bases at V and 4 bases at J, with 8 bases in the middle. The CDR3 totals 12 residues. Germline CDR1 PRHDT, CDR2 FYEKMQ (reference sequence). DNA for the CDR3: TGTGCCAGCAGCATCGAACGAGAGACCCAGTACTTC. It yields the protein CASSIERETQYF. Complete variable domain (other parts from reference TRBV13 and TRBJ2-5): AAGVIQSPRHLIKEKRETATLKCYPIPRHDTVYWYQQGPGQDPQFLISFYEKMQSDKGSIPDRFSAQQFSDYHSELNMSSLELGDSALYFCASSIERETQYFGPGTRLLVL.

The chain has TRBV20-1 and TRBJ2-7, with 9 bases matching TRBD1. The CDR3 is 16 residues long. With V trimmed by 3 bases and J by 4 bases, 13 bases remained unmatched. CDR1 is DFQATT and CDR2 is SNEGSKA in the germline V gene (reference sequence). This CDR3 is CSARTDRGTIFYEQYF. The DNA of the CDR3 is TGCAGTGCTAGGACGGACAGGGGCACTATTTTTTACGAGCAGTACTTC.

This clonotype was detected a few times. The chain combines TRBV12-3 or TRBV12-4 with TRBJ1-3, with 7 bases lining up with TRBD1. Trimming removed 3 bases from V and 2 bases from J; junction bases left unmatched: 4. This CDR3 spans 15 amino acids. CDR3 nucleotides: TGTGCCAGCAGTTTGGAGGGGGCTGCTGGAAACACCATATATTTT. This translates into CASSLEGAAGNTIYF.

The rearrangement joins TRBV7-3 to TRBJ1-6, with D possibly being TRBD1 (6 bases). Germline V gives CDR1 SGHTA, CDR2 FQGTGA. The CDR3 extends over 15 amino acids. V lost 5 bases to trimming and J lost 7 bases, with 15 bases between them. CDR3 DNA sequence: TGTGCCAGCAGCCCCCAGGGGACGGAGAATTCACCCCTCCACTTT. Translation: CASSPQGTENSPLHF.

The chain has TRBV29-1 and TRBJ1-4; D ambiguous. Looked up from germline, CDR1 is SQVTM and CDR2 is ANQGSEA. The CDR3 loop spans 13 amino acids. V lost 4 bases and J lost 5, with 11 bases in between. The chain's CDR3 is CSVVITENEKLFF. The CDR3 DNA follows: TGCAGCGTTGTGATAACCGAGAATGAAAAACTGTTTTTT.

This clonotype showed up just a few times. The DNA for the CDR3 is TGTGCCAGCAGCGTTTCAGGGGCCCAGACAGAGACCCAGTACTTC. Its translation is CASSVSGAQTETQYF. J is TRBJ2-5 and V is TRBV9, with a tentative D call TRBD1 (6 bases). The germline CDR1 and CDR2 sequences are SGDLS and YYNGEE. V lost 2 bases and J 4 bases, leaving 15 bases between the germline ends. The CDR3 contains 15 residues.

The chain is built from TRBV7-9 and TRBJ2-5; maybe TRBD1 (6 bases). The CDR3 runs 14 residues. V lost 1 base to trimming and J lost 5 bases, with 11 bases between them. The germline V gene encodes CDR1 SEHNR and CDR2 FQNEAQ (reference sequence). The CDR3 DNA sequence: TGTGCCAGCAGCTTAGACAGGGAGCGGGAGACCCAGTACTTC. Translated: CASSLDRERETQYF.

The chain uses TRBV7-2 and TRBJ1-2, with TRBD1 as a possible D gene (5 bases). Trimming pared 5 bases from V and 3 bases from J, leaving 19 bases between. The CDR3 spans 16 residues. Germline V gene data show CDR1 as SGHTA and CDR2 as FQGNSA. The CDR3 sequence is CASSHAPTGGDYGYTF. CDR3 in DNA: TGTGCCAGCAGCCATGCCCCGACTGGGGGAGACTATGGCTACACCTTC.